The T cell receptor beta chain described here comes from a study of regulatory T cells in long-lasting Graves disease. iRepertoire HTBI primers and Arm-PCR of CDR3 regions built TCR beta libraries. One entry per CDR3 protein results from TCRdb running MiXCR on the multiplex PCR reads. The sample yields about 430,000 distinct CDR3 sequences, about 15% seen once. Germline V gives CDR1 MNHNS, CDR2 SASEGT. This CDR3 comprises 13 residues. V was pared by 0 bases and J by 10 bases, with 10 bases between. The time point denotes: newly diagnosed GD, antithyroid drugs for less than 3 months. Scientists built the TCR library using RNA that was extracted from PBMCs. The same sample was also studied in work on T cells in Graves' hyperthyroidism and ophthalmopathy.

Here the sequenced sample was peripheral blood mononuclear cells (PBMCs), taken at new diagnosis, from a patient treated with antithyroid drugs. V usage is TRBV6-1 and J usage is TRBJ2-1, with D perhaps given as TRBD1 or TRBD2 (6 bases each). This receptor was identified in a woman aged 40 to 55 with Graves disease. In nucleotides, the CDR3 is TGTGCCAGCAGTGAAGCGGGGGGCCGGGAGCAGTTCTTC. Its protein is CASSEAGGREQFF.